The text below deals with one T cell receptor (beta chain). This clonotype was seen repeatedly, ten times or more. Its recognized antigen is unknown. It has no much larger one-base neighbor in the sample; base qualities were not kept. In the study, sorted CD4+ and CD8+ blood T cells from patients with severe aplastic anemia and from healthy subjects underwent deep sequencing of TCR repertoires. Ficoll-Paque density gradient centrifugation was used to isolate peripheral blood mononuclear cells. CD4+ and CD8+ T cells were sorted by FACS or magnetic beads before DNA extraction. TCR beta VDJ combination and CDR3 sequence profiling used genomic DNA as the template. TCR repertoire sequencing was run on an Illumina HiSeq 2000. The original pipeline was this. TRBV/TRBJ rearrangement plots, CDR3 size and DJ length profiles, and Simpson's diversity index were used to evaluate the repertoires. The most abundant DNA sequence in the deep sequencing data was defined as the immunodominant clone. CDR3 amino acid sequences were checked for sharing across subjects and were also compared against the VDJdb database and published repertoires. The public reads were quality trimmed at Q25 with fastp and then assembled into clones with MiXCR by TCRdb, keeping productive beta chains. A single entry per CDR3 protein holds the most common genes and DNA from its merged rows. The V and J calls and clone size are TCRdb's, not the authors'. Here the sample has around 400,000 distinct CDR3 sequences; just under 70% occur a single time. Approximately 3.9% of the sample lies in the top ten.

These data belong to a study of CD8+CD57+ T cells in acquired aplastic anemia listed by TCRdb under 2018. As for the study more broadly: DNA extracted from sorted CD4+ and CD8+ cells had a mean of around 3 ug, with a range of about 0.18 to 27.4 ug. Mean read counts for healthy donor samples were 8.5 million to 10.8 million for CD4+ cells and roughly 12 million for CD8+ cells.

General conclusions and limits of the study: Around 30 CD8+ CDR3 sequences were shared between patients and controls but appeared highly expressed in patients and within their immunodominant clones. CD8+ Simpson's diversity did not differ significantly between patients and healthy controls (P=0.060).

The sample comprised sorted CD4+, CD8+, or CD8+CD57+ T cells (not recorded which) from PBMCs. The receptor was isolated from a human donor in good health, serving as a control.

The CDR3 amino acid sequence is: CASSHQGVLNYGYTF. DNA sequence: TGTGCCAGCAGCCACCAAGGAGTACTTAACTATGGCTACACCTTC. The sequence links TRBV6-6 to TRBJ1-2; a confident D gene designation cannot be given. Trimming costs V 6 bases and J 1 base, and their ends lie 15 bases apart. As encoded in the germline V gene (reference sequence), CDR1 is MNHNY while CDR2 is SVGAGI. Measured from the cysteine to the phenylalanine, the CDR3 is 15 residues long. The DNA shown is the 45-base CDR3, in frame from base 1.